The clone carrying this TCR beta chain was picked up a small number of times. This sample stems from a study of CD8 T cells in ankylosing spondylitis. TCRdb ran MiXCR on the 5' RACE reads and lists one entry per CDR3 protein. This sample has 150,000 to 250,000 distinct CDR3 sequences, with 10% to 15% found just once. The length of the CDR3 is 14 residues. Germline V lookup: CDR1 MNHEY, CDR2 SMNVEV (reference sequence). The V and J ends lost 3 bases and 9 bases, in that order; junction bases with no gene match: 9. The rearrangement links TRBV27 to TRBJ1-2, with 8 bases identical to TRBD1. The clonotype was recovered from a male donor with ankylosing spondylitis or in good health (not recorded which). Input material: blood, either unsorted or a sorted T cell fraction (not recorded which). The CDR3 sequence is CASSLAGGLSSYTF. In DNA form, the CDR3 reads TGTGCCAGCAGTTTGGCAGGGGGCCTAAGTAGCTACACCTTC.